Listed below are T cell receptor beta chains from one sample, sequenced in a study of CD8+CD57+ T cells in acquired aplastic anemia. TCRdb recomputed calls from the reads with MiXCR, one row per CDR3 protein. Here the sample spans approximately 270,000 distinct CDR3 sequences, 45% to 70% being singletons. Sequencing was done on a sample of sorted CD4+, CD8+, or CD8+CD57+ T cells (not recorded which) from PBMCs. These receptors all come from a human donor with severe aplastic anemia or a healthy control (not recorded which). The CDR3 runs from the conserved cysteine through the conserved F or W. Clone size is shown for a subset of rows, as once, few, many or a class of expanded clone.

j_call,v_call,clone_size,cdr3_aa
TRBJ2-1,TRBV24-1,many,CATSPGQGETEQFF
TRBJ1-4,TRBV29-1,-,CSVLKSATNEKLFF
TRBJ1-5,TRBV7-9,-,CASSKGVQPQHF
TRBJ2-7,TRBV20-1,few,CSASRGPDEQYF
TRBJ2-1,TRBV10-1,-,CASTPGQGAFEQFF
TRBJ2-7,TRBV12-3/TRBV12-4,-,CASTLAGSVYEQYF
TRBJ1-4,TRBV19,-,CASSIGEKLFF
TRBJ2-7,TRBV7-7,-,CASSSRTLTYEQYF
TRBJ2-3,TRBV2,-,CASSLDNNTQYF
TRBJ1-2,TRBV7-9,-,CASSLIGGGGGYTF
TRBJ1-6,TRBV19,few,CASSITLASPLHF
TRBJ2-1,TRBV9,-,CASSVSRDGWRTSGGTDTQFF
TRBJ1-1,TRBV10-3,-,CAISESGGDMNTEAFF
TRBJ1-5,TRBV2,-,CASRDRGQGYSNQPQHF
TRBJ1-5,TRBV3-1,many,CASSQGDRDQPQHF
TRBJ1-1,TRBV12-3/TRBV12-4,-,CASSEGWAEAFF
TRBJ2-3,TRBV7-9,few,CASSFGTGSTDTQYF
TRBJ1-5,TRBV12-3/TRBV12-4,many,CASSLGRRGQPQHF
TRBJ2-5,TRBV20-1,-,CSARGGLGTQETQYF
TRBJ1-1,TRBV2,many,CASSEEGFTGSEAFF
TRBJ2-3,TRBV12-3/TRBV12-4,many,CASSRRGEDTQYF
TRBJ1-2,TRBV7-2,-,CASSLLQGGGGYTF
TRBJ2-1,TRBV7-6,-,CASSLTENEQFF
TRBJ2-5,TRBV10-3,-,CASSLTGSGDWETQYF
TRBJ2-7,TRBV6-1,few,CAISPVRGEQYF
TRBJ2-1,TRBV7-9,-,CASSLGLAGGAQFF
TRBJ2-7,TRBV15,-,CATDEQGFDEQYF
TRBJ2-2,TRBV9,-,CASSVREGNTGELFF
TRBJ2-5,TRBV29-1,-,CSAIPGTGVGETQYF
TRBJ2-3,TRBV29-1,many,CSVPSGGANTQYF
TRBJ2-2,TRBV6-2/TRBV6-3,many,CASIRGDFTGELFF
TRBJ2-7,TRBV20-1,-,CSADEQGDYERYF
TRBJ2-7,TRBV9,-,CASSVSPSSYEQYF
TRBJ2-7,TRBV7-9,few,CASSLGANRGTYEQYF
TRBJ2-7,TRBV29-1,many,CSVVARSYEQYF
TRBJ2-1,TRBV2,once,CASSEGRRSYNEQFF
TRBJ1-3,TRBV10-3,-,CAISDGGSGNTIYF
TRBJ2-2,TRBV5-4,many,CASNGGTSGGNTGELFF
TRBJ2-7,TRBV7-7,once,CASSPLTDAHEQYF
TRBJ2-7,TRBV29-1,-,CSVSRDRGSDEQYF
TRBJ1-6,TRBV20-1,-,CSARDLDGPPPSPLHF
TRBJ2-5,TRBV19,-,CASSARRAQETQYF